This is a list of T cell receptor beta chains from one sample in a study of T cell therapy after organ transplantation. Clones were sequenced by immunoSEQ multiplex PCR, and TCRdb holds only the in-frame ones, with some missing. The data show about 17,000 clones, roughly 87% seen once. Antigens of these TCRs are unknown. Sequenced material: CD8+ T cells from blood, taken after autologous CMV-specific T cell therapy. The source of these receptors is a human patient who had received a solid organ transplant and had CMV disease. Part of the T cell pool may stem from the graft donor. CDR3s include the opening cysteine and the closing phenylalanine or tryptophan. The order of the fields is J gene, V gene, D gene, clone size, CDR3 protein, CDR3 DNA. A D gene is named only where the DNA matches it firmly. Where a row states a size, it is once, few, many or the class of an expanded clone; other rows omit it.

j_gene: TRBJ2-7
v_gene: TRBV6-5
d_gene: TRBD2
abundance: few
CDR3aa: CASSSPTSGGIREQYF
CDR3nt: TGTGCCAGCAGTTCACCGACTAGCGGGGGGATTCGCGAGCAGTACTTC

j_gene: TRBJ1-5
v_gene: TRBV19
d_gene: TRBD1
abundance: once
CDR3aa: CASSLGQHSNQPQHF
CDR3nt: TGTGCCAGTAGTCTGGGACAGCATAGCAATCAGCCCCAGCATTTT

j_gene: TRBJ1-1
v_gene: TRBV7-3
d_gene: -
abundance: -
CDR3aa: CASSLTANTEAFF
CDR3nt: TGTGCCAGCAGCTTAACGGCGAACACTGAAGCTTTCTTT

j_gene: TRBJ1-1
v_gene: TRBV6-1
d_gene: -
abundance: -
CDR3aa: CASSEGGTEAFF
CDR3nt: TGTGCCAGCAGTGAAGGGGGCACTGAAGCTTTCTTT

j_gene: TRBJ1-5
v_gene: TRBV2
d_gene: -
abundance: -
CDR3aa: CASTLGAVSNQPQHF
CDR3nt: TGTGCCAGCACCCTTGGGGCAGTTAGCAATCAGCCCCAGCATTTT

j_gene: TRBJ1-1
v_gene: TRBV4-2
d_gene: -
abundance: -
CDR3aa: CASSQEWPDTEAFF
CDR3nt: TGTGCCAGCAGCCAAGAATGGCCCGACACTGAAGCTTTCTTT

j_gene: TRBJ2-1
v_gene: TRBV5-5
d_gene: -
abundance: -
CDR3aa: CASSLRWDEQFF
CDR3nt: TGTGCCAGCAGCCTCCGGTGGGATGAGCAGTTCTTC

j_gene: TRBJ2-1
v_gene: TRBV6-4
d_gene: -
abundance: -
CDR3aa: CASSDSGEHNEQFF
CDR3nt: TGTGCCAGCAGTGACTCCGGCGAACACAATGAGCAGTTCTTC

j_gene: TRBJ2-2
v_gene: TRBV4-1
d_gene: -
abundance: -
CDR3aa: CASSLLGGELFF
CDR3nt: TGCGCCAGCAGCCTTCTGGGCGGGGAGCTGTTTTTT

j_gene: TRBJ1-1
v_gene: TRBV7-3
d_gene: TRBD1
abundance: -
CDR3aa: CASSSTGALTEAFF
CDR3nt: TGTGCCAGCAGCTCAACAGGGGCGCTCACTGAAGCTTTCTTT

j_gene: TRBJ2-7
v_gene: TRBV5-6
d_gene: TRBD1
abundance: -
CDR3aa: CASSPRDRGPKGEQYF
CDR3nt: TGTGCCAGCAGCCCCAGGGACAGGGGGCCCAAAGGCGAGCAGTACTTC

j_gene: TRBJ2-7
v_gene: TRBV19
d_gene: TRBD1
abundance: -
CDR3aa: CASSPKWGQGKHEQYF
CDR3nt: TGTGCCAGTAGTCCAAAGTGGGGACAGGGTAAACACGAGCAGTACTTC

j_gene: TRBJ1-5
v_gene: TRBV7-8
d_gene: -
abundance: -
CDR3aa: CASSLGRVPQPQHF
CDR3nt: TGTGCCAGCAGCTTAGGTAGGGTTCCTCAGCCCCAGCATTTT

j_gene: TRBJ2-5
v_gene: TRBV11-3
d_gene: -
abundance: -
CDR3aa: CASSLGGARVETQYF
CDR3nt: TGTGCCAGCAGCTTGGGGGGGGCGCGGGTGGAGACCCAGTACTTC

j_gene: TRBJ2-3
v_gene: TRBV13
d_gene: -
abundance: -
CDR3aa: CASSLYPSTDTQYF
CDR3nt: TGTGCCAGCAGCCTATACCCTAGCACAGATACGCAGTATTTT

j_gene: TRBJ2-1
v_gene: TRBV27
d_gene: -
abundance: -
CDR3aa: CASSLGQSLSYNEQFF
CDR3nt: TGTGCCAGCAGTTTGGGGCAGTCCCTGTCCTACAATGAGCAGTTCTTC

j_gene: TRBJ2-7
v_gene: TRBV18
d_gene: TRBD2
abundance: -
CDR3aa: CASSPSEGGKEGATYEQYF
CDR3nt: TGTGCCAGCTCACCATCGGAGGGAGGGAAAGAAGGAGCCACCTACGAGCAGTACTTC

j_gene: TRBJ1-6
v_gene: TRBV5-1
d_gene: TRBD1
abundance: -
CDR3aa: CASSIRQGGGPLHF
CDR3nt: TGCGCCAGCAGCATACGACAGGGCGGGGGACCCCTCCACTTT

j_gene: TRBJ2-2
v_gene: TRBV9
d_gene: TRBD2
abundance: once
CDR3aa: CASSRLAYGELFF
CDR3nt: TGTGCCAGCAGCCGACTAGCGTACGGGGAGCTGTTTTTT

j_gene: TRBJ1-2
v_gene: TRBV7-8
d_gene: -
abundance: -
CDR3aa: CASSPNPYGYTF
CDR3nt: TGTGCCAGCAGCCCCAACCCCTATGGCTACACCTTC

j_gene: TRBJ2-6
v_gene: TRBV27
d_gene: -
abundance: -
CDR3aa: CASSLSAQGSGANVLTF
CDR3nt: TGTGCCAGCAGTTTATCTGCTCAGGGCTCTGGGGCCAACGTCCTGACTTTC

j_gene: TRBJ2-1
v_gene: TRBV4-3
d_gene: TRBD2
abundance: -
CDR3aa: CASSQDRSGGADEQFF
CDR3nt: TGCGCCAGCAGCCAAGATAGGAGCGGGGGGGCCGATGAGCAGTTCTTC

j_gene: TRBJ2-5
v_gene: TRBV5-1
d_gene: TRBD2
abundance: -
CDR3aa: CASRPGTSGTETQYF
CDR3nt: TGCGCCAGCAGACCGGGGACTAGCGGGACGGAGACCCAGTACTTC

j_gene: TRBJ2-1
v_gene: TRBV6-6
d_gene: -
abundance: -
CDR3aa: CASSYNIHNEQFF
CDR3nt: TGTGCCAGCAGTTACAACATACACAATGAGCAGTTCTTC

j_gene: TRBJ2-1
v_gene: TRBV9
d_gene: TRBD1
abundance: -
CDR3aa: CASSARQGLEQFF
CDR3nt: TGTGCCAGCAGCGCACGACAGGGGTTGGAGCAGTTCTTC

j_gene: TRBJ2-5
v_gene: TRBV12-2
d_gene: -
abundance: -
CDR3aa: CANTRDRQETQYF
CDR3nt: TGTGCAAATACCCGGGACAGACAAGAGACCCAGTACTTC

j_gene: TRBJ1-5
v_gene: TRBV27
d_gene: -
abundance: -
CDR3aa: CATKDTGRFSPQHF
CDR3nt: TGTGCCACCAAGGACACGGGCCGGTTTAGCCCCCAGCATTTT

j_gene: TRBJ2-1
v_gene: TRBV27
d_gene: TRBD1
abundance: -
CDR3aa: CASSASTGIVYNEQFF
CDR3nt: TGTGCCAGCAGTGCGTCGACAGGGATTGTCTACAATGAGCAGTTCTTC

j_gene: TRBJ2-5
v_gene: TRBV7-7
d_gene: -
abundance: -
CDR3aa: CASSLLPPTGEGQTQYF
CDR3nt: TGTGCCAGCAGCTTACTACCTCCGACGGGAGAGGGGCAGACCCAGTACTTC

j_gene: TRBJ2-5
v_gene: TRBV27
d_gene: TRBD1
abundance: -
CDR3aa: CASSYRGQGTQYF
CDR3nt: TGTGCCAGCAGTTACAGGGGGCAGGGGACCCAGTACTTC

j_gene: TRBJ2-6
v_gene: TRBV15
d_gene: -
abundance: -
CDR3aa: CATSKDRDGSSGANVLTF
CDR3nt: TGTGCCACCAGCAAGGACCGGGACGGCAGCTCTGGGGCCAACGTCCTGACTTTC

j_gene: TRBJ2-1
v_gene: TRBV6-5
d_gene: -
abundance: -
CDR3aa: CASSYSGNSYNEQFF
CDR3nt: TGTGCCAGCAGTTACTCCGGAAACTCCTACAATGAGCAGTTCTTC

j_gene: TRBJ2-3
v_gene: TRBV11-2
d_gene: -
abundance: -
CDR3aa: CASSLDDGWSTDTQYF
CDR3nt: TGTGCCAGCAGCTTAGATGACGGGTGGAGCACAGATACGCAGTATTTT

j_gene: TRBJ1-1
v_gene: TRBV10-3
d_gene: -
abundance: -
CDR3aa: CAISESGGLNTEAFF
CDR3nt: TGTGCCATCAGTGAGTCCGGCGGGTTGAACACTGAAGCTTTCTTT

j_gene: TRBJ2-7
v_gene: TRBV27
d_gene: TRBD1
abundance: -
CDR3aa: CASSYPGGEQYF
CDR3nt: TGTGCCAGCAGTTACCCAGGGGGCGAGCAGTACTTC

j_gene: TRBJ2-1
v_gene: TRBV6-4
d_gene: TRBD2
abundance: -
CDR3aa: CASSDSGTSDHNEQFF
CDR3nt: TGTGCCAGCAGTGACTCAGGGACTAGCGACCACAATGAGCAGTTCTTC

j_gene: TRBJ2-3
v_gene: TRBV7-9
d_gene: TRBD2
abundance: -
CDR3aa: CASSLGTSGADTQYF
CDR3nt: TGTGCCAGCAGCCTCGGGACTAGCGGGGCAGATACGCAGTATTTT

j_gene: TRBJ2-5
v_gene: TRBV6-5
d_gene: -
abundance: -
CDR3aa: CASSYSGGLQETQYF
CDR3nt: TGTGCCAGCAGTTACTCGGGAGGTTTACAAGAGACCCAGTACTTC

j_gene: TRBJ1-2
v_gene: TRBV7-2
d_gene: TRBD1
abundance: -
CDR3aa: CASSLGQGAYGYTF
CDR3nt: TGTGCCAGCAGCTTAGGACAGGGGGCCTATGGCTACACCTTC

j_gene: TRBJ2-2
v_gene: TRBV6-5
d_gene: -
abundance: -
CDR3aa: CASRSGTLTPGELFF
CDR3nt: TGTGCCAGCAGATCCGGGACACTTACCCCCGGGGAGCTGTTTTTT

j_gene: TRBJ1-2
v_gene: TRBV6-8
d_gene: TRBD1
abundance: -
CDR3aa: CASSYREGQGRYGYTF
CDR3nt: TGTGCCAGCAGTTACCGGGAGGGACAGGGACGCTATGGCTACACCTTC

j_gene: TRBJ1-2
v_gene: TRBV30
d_gene: -
abundance: -
CDR3aa: CAWSVMGGLYGYTF
CDR3nt: TGTGCCTGGAGTGTTATGGGGGGCCTCTATGGCTACACCTTC

j_gene: TRBJ2-7
v_gene: TRBV5-8
d_gene: -
abundance: -
CDR3aa: CASSLANGWGDEQYF
CDR3nt: TGTGCCAGCAGCTTGGCCAACGGGTGGGGGGACGAGCAGTACTTC

j_gene: TRBJ1-3
v_gene: TRBV6-1
d_gene: -
abundance: once
CDR3aa: CASSEASSGGVTIYF
CDR3nt: TGTGCCAGCAGTGAAGCGTCGTCAGGCGGTGTCACCATATATTTT

j_gene: TRBJ1-2
v_gene: TRBV4-3
d_gene: -
abundance: -
CDR3aa: CASSQDWVGGFQEGYTF
CDR3nt: TGCGCCAGCAGCCAAGATTGGGTTGGGGGGTTCCAGGAAGGCTACACCTTC